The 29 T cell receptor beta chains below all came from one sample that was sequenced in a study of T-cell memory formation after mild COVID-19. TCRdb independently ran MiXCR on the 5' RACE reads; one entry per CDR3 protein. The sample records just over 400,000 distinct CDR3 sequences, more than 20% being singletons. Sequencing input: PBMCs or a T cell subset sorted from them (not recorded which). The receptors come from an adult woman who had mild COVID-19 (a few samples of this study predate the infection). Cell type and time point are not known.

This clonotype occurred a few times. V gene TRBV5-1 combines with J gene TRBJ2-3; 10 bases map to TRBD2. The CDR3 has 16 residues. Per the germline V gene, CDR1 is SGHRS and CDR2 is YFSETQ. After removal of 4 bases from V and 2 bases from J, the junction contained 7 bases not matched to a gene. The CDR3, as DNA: TGCGCCAGCAGCGAGGCTAGCGGGGGACTCACAGATACGCAGTATTTT. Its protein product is CASSEASGGLTDTQYF.

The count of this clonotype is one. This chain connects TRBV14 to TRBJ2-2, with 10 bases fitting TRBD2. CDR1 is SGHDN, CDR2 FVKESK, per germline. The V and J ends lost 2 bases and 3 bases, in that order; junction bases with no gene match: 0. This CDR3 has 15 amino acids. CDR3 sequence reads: CASSQSGGDTGELFF. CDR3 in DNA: TGTGCCAGCAGCCAAAGCGGGGGGGACACCGGGGAGCTGTTTTTT.

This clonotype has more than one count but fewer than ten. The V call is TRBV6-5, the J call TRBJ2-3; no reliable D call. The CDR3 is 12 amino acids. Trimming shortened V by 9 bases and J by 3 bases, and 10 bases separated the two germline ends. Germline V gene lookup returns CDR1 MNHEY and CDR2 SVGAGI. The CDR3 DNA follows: TGTGCCAGTAATTCGAGAACAGATACGCAGTATTTT. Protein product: CASNSRTDTQYF.

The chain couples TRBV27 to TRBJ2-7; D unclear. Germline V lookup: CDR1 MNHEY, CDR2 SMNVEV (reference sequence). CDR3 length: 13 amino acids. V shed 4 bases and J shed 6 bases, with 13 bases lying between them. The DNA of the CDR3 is TGTGCCAGCAGTTCCACCGGGTGGGTCGAGCAGTACTTC. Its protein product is CASSSTGWVEQYF.

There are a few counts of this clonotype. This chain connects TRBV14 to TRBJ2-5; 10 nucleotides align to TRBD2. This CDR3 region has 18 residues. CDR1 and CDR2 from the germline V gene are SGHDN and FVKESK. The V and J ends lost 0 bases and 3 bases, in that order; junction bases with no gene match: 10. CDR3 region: CASSQDAQGLAFKETQYF. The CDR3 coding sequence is TGTGCCAGCAGCCAAGATGCTCAGGGACTAGCGTTCAAAGAGACCCAGTACTTC.

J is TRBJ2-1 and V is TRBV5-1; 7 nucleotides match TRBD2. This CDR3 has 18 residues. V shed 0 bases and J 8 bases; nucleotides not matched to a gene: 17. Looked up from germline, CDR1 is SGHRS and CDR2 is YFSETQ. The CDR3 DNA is TGCGCCAGCAGCTTGGGGCGCGGAGCGGGGCCCCAGGTCTATGAGCAGTTCTTC. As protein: CASSLGRGAGPQVYEQFF.

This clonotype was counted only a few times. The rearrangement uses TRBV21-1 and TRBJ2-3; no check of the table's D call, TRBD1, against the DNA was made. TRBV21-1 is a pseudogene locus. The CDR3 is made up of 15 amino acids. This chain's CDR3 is CASSKGDRSTDTQYF. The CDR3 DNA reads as TGTGCCAGCAGCAAAGGGGACAGGAGCACAGATACGCAGTATTTT.

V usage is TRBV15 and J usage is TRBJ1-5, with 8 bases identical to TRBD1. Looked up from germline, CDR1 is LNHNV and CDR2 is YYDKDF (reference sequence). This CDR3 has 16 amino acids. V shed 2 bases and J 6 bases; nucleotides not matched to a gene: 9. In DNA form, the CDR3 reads TGTGCCACCAGCAGAACTATTACAGGGGGGGGTCAGCCCCAGCATTTT. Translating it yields CATSRTITGGGQPQHF.

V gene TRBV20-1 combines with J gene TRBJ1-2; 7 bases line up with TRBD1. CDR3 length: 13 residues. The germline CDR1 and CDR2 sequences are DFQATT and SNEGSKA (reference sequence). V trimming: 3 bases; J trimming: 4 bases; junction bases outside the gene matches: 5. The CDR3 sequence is CSARRTGAYGYTF. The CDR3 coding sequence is TGCAGTGCTAGGAGGACAGGAGCCTATGGCTACACCTTC.

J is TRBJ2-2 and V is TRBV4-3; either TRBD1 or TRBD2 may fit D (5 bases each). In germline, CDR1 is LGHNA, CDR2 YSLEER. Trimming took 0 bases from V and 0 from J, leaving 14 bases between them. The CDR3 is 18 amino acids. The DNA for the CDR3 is TGCGCCAGCAGCCAAGAGGTTACCGGGGCCTCGAACACCGGGGAGCTGTTTTTT. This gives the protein CASSQEVTGASNTGELFF.

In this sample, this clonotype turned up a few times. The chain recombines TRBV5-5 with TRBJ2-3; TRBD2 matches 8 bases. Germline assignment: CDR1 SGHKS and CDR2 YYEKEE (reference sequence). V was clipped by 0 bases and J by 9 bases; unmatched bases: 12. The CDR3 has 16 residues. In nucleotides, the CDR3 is TGTGCCAGCAGCTTGGCCCCCCGAAGCGGGAGACGCACGCAGTATTTT. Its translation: CASSLAPRSGRRTQYF.

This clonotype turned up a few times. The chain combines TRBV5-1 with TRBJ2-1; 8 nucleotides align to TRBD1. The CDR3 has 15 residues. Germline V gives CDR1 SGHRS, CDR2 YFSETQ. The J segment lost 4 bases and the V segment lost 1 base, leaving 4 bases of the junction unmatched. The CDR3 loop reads CASSLRTGNYNEQFF. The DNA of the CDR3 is TGCGCCAGCAGCTTGAGGACAGGGAATTACAATGAGCAGTTCTTC.

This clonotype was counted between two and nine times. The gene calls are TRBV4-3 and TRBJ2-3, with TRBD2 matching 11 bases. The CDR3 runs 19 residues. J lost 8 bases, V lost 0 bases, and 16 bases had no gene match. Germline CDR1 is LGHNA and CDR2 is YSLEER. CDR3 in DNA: TGCGCCAGCAGCCAAGAACAACCACCGACTAGCGGGATGGGTGGTACGCAGTATTTT. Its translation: CASSQEQPPTSGMGGTQYF.

This CDR3 reads CATSVGALNTGELFF. In DNA, the CDR3 is TGTGCCACCAGTGTGGGGGCCCTGAACACCGGGGAGCTGTTTTTT. The rearrangement links TRBV24-1 to TRBJ2-2, with D perhaps TRBD1 (6 bases). Germline-derived CDR1 and CDR2 are KGHDR and SFDVKD. V lost 5 bases and J 1 base, leaving 10 bases between the germline ends. The CDR3 consists of 15 residues.

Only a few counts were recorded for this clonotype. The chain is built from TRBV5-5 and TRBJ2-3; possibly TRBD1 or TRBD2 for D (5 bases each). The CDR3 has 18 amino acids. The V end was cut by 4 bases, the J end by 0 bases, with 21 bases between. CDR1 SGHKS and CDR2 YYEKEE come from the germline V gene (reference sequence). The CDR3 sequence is CASSTQIGRDGSTDTQYF. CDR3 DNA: TGTGCCAGCAGCACACAGATAGGACGGGACGGCAGCACAGATACGCAGTATTTT.

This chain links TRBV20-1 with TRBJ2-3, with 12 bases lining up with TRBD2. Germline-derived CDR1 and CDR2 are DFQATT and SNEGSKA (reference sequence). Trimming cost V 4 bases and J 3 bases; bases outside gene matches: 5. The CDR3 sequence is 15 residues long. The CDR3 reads CSAKRTSGKTDTQYF. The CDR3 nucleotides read TGCAGTGCTAAAAGGACTAGCGGGAAGACAGATACGCAGTATTTT.

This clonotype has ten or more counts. For the CDR3, the DNA is TGCAGCGGTACTGCGAGGCGGGGGCGGGAGACCCAGTACTTC. Amino acid sequence: CSGTARRGRETQYF. This rearrangement joins TRBV29-1 to TRBJ2-5; weak D call: TRBD2 (7 bases). This CDR3 is built from 14 residues. Germline V gene sequence: CDR1 SQVTM, CDR2 ANQGSEA. The V end was cut by 7 bases, the J end by 5 bases, with 20 bases between.

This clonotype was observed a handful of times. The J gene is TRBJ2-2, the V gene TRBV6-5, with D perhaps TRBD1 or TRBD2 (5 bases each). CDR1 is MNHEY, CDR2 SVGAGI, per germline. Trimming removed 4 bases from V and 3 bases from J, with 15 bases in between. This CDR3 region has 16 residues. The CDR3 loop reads CASSFSGTYYTGELFF. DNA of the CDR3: TGTGCCAGCAGTTTTTCCGGGACCTACTACACCGGGGAGCTGTTTTTT.

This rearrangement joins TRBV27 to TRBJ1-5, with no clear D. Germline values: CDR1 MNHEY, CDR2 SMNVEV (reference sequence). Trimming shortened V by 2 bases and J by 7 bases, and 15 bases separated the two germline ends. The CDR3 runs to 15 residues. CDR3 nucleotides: TGTGCCAGCAGTTTAGATCGGTGGGCACAGCAGCCCCAGCATTTT. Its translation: CASSLDRWAQQPQHF.

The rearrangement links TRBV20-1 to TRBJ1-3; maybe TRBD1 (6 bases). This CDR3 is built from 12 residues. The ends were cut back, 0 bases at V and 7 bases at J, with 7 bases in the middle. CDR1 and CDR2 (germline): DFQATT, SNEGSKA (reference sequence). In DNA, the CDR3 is TGCAGTGCTAGAGATAGGGGGAACACCATATATTTT. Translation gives CSARDRGNTIYF.

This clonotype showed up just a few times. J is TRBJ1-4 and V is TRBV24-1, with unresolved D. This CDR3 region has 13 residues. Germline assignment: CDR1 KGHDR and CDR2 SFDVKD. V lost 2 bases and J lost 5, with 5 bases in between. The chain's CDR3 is CATSDSLNEKLFF. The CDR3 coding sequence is TGTGCCACCAGTGATTCCCTAAATGAAAAACTGTTTTTT.

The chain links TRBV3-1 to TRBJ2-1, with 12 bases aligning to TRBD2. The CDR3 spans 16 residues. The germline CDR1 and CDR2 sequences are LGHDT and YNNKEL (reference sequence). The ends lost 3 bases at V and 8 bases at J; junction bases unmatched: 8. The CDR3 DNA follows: TGTGCCAGCAGCCACCGGACTAGCGGGATTCGGGATGAGCAGTTCTTC. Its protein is CASSHRTSGIRDEQFF.

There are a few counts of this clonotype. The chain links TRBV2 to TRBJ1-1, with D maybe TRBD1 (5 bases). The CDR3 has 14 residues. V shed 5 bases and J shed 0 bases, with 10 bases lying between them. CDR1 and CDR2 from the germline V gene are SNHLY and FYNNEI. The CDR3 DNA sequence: TGTGCCAGCAGTTGGGACGGTTTGAACACTGAAGCTTTCTTT. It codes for CASSWDGLNTEAFF.

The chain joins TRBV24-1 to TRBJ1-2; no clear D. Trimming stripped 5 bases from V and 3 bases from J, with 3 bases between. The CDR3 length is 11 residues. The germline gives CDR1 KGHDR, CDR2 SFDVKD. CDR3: CATSGDYGYTF. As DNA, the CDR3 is TGTGCCACCAGTGGGGACTATGGCTACACCTTC.

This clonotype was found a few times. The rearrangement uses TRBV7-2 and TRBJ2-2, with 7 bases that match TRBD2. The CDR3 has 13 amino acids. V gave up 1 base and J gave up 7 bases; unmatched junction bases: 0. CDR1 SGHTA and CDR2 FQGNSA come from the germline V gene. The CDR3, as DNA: TGTGCCAGCAGCTTAGTAGCGGGCGGGGAGCTGTTTTTT. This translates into CASSLVAGGELFF. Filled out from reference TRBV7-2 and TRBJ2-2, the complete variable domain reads GAGVSQSPSNKVTEKGKDVELRCDPISGHTALYWYRQSLGQGLEFLIYFQGNSAPDKSGLPSDRFSAERTGGSVSTLTIQRTQQEDSAVYLCASSLVAGGELFFGEGSRLTVL.

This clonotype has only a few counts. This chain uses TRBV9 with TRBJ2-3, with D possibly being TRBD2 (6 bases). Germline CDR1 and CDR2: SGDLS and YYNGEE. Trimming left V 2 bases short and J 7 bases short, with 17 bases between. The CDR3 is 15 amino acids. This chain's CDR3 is CASSVGIDGGNTQYF. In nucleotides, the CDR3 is TGTGCCAGCAGCGTCGGGATCGATGGGGGGAATACGCAGTATTTT.

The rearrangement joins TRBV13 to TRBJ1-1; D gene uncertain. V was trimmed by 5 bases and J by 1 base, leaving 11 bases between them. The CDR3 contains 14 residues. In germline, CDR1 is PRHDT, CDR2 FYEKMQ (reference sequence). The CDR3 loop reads CASSARTSNTEAFF. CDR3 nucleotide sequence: TGTGCCAGCAGCGCTAGGACTTCGAACACTGAAGCTTTCTTT.

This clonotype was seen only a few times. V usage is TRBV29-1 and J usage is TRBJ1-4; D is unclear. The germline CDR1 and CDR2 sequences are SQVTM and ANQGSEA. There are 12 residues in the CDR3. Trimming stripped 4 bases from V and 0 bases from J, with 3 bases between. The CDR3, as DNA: TGCAGCGTTGCCCCAACTAATGAAAAACTGTTTTTT. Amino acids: CSVAPTNEKLFF.

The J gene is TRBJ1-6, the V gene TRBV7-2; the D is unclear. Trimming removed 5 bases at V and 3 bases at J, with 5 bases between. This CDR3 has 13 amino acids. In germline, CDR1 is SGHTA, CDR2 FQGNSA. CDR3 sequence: CASSPHYNSPLHF. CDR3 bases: TGTGCCAGCAGCCCTCACTATAATTCACCCCTCCACTTT.